This T cell receptor (beta chain) was documented in a study of blood T cell repertoires in COVID-19. The overall study: T cells, B-cell-depleted T cells, or PBMCs supplied cDNA or gDNA.

Original processing methods: Counts of nucleated cells, estimated from reference gene primer amplification, were obtained. Repertoires were generated with immunoSEQ multiplex PCR, while TCRdb's copy carries only in-frame clones and drops some. D and trimming come from the DNA, and the V and J calls and clone size come from that table. The sample shows some 40,000 clones, 91% of them seen only once. The CDR3 is made up of 14 amino acids. Trimming shortened V by 5 bases and J by 4 bases, and 14 bases separated the two germline ends. Per the germline V gene, CDR1 is SGHTA and CDR2 is FQGNSA. The specimen sequenced was peripheral blood. The sequence was collected from a man over 45 with active COVID-19. The chain recombines TRBV7-2 with TRBJ2-5, with D perhaps matching TRBD1 (6 bases). CDR3 in amino acids: CASSPGTMGETQYF. The CDR3 DNA follows: TGTGCCAGCAGCCCCGGGACAATGGGAGAGACCCAGTACTTC.